The table lists the clone carrying this TCR beta chain with many counts. Its target is not known. The entry originates in a study of T-cell reconstitution after alpha-beta-depleted transplantation in children. Whole-study results and caveats: Expanded graft clones numbering several hundred reportedly gave rise to alpha-beta T cells about two months after transplant. Recipient T cells and thymic progenitors that survived were the source of the high TCRbeta diversity seen at day 60 in some patients. Fresh T-cell production supplied most of the T-cell counts and diversity seen one year after transplant.

With 1 base clipped from V and 2 bases from J, the junction kept 4 bases outside the gene matches. The CDR3 loop spans 14 amino acids. Per germline, CDR1 DFQATT and CDR2 SNEGSKA (reference sequence). This sample's TCRbeta library carried unique molecular identifier barcodes. TCRdb independently ran MiXCR on the PCR reads; one entry per CDR3 protein. The data contain 240,000 or so distinct CDR3 sequences, roughly 8.2% of them singletons. The sample in question was PBMCs, mostly from graft donor cells, obtained 180 days after TCRalphabeta/CD19-depleted stem cell transplant. This chain connects TRBV20-1 to TRBJ2-7, with 8 positions matching TRBD2. The receptor's source is a male patient aged 10 to 17 who had a stem cell transplant for acute lymphoblastic leukemia, so the T cells may come from the graft donor. The CDR3: CSARVRGGAYEQYF. CDR3 coding DNA: TGCAGTGCTAGAGTTCGGGGGGGCGCCTACGAGCAGTACTTC.